This T cell receptor (beta chain) was identified during a study of shared clonotypes between healthy human individuals. Looked up from germline, CDR1 is SNHLY and CDR2 is FYNNEI. CDR3 length equals 14 residues. Trimming left V 7 bases short and J 5 bases short, with 15 bases between. Naive CD45RA+ and memory CD45RA-negative subsets were split from CD4+ cells. Only in-frame clones appear in the TCRdb table, and some are missing; sequencing was by immunoSEQ multiplex PCR. The sample yields some 2,500,000 clones, 85% to 95% seen once. The receptor comes from a man younger than 30 in good health. Some clones in this sample may be carry-over from other donors' samples. The chain carries TRBV2 and TRBJ2-1; maybe TRBD1 (5 bases). Sequencing was carried out using naive CD4+ T cells from PBMCs. The subset here: CD45RA+ positively selected. Here the CDR3 DNA reads TGTGCCAGCATCAAGGCGCAGGGCCACAATGAGCAGTTCTTC. Residues: CASIKAQGHNEQFF.